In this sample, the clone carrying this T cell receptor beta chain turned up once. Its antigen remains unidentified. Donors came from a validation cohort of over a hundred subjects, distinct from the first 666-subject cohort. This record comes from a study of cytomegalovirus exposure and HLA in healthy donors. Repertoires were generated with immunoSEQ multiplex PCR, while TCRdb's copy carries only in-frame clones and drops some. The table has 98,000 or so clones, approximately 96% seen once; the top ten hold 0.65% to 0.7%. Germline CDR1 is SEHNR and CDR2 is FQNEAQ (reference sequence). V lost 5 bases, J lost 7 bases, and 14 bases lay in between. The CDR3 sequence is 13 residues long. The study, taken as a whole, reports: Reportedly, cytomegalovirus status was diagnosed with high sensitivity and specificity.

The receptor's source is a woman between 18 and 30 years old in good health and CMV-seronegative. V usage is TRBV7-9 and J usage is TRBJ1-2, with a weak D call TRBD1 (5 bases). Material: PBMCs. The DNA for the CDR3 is TGTGCCAGCAGCGTCATTGGGGGGAGTGGCTACACCTTC. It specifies CASSVIGGSGYTF.